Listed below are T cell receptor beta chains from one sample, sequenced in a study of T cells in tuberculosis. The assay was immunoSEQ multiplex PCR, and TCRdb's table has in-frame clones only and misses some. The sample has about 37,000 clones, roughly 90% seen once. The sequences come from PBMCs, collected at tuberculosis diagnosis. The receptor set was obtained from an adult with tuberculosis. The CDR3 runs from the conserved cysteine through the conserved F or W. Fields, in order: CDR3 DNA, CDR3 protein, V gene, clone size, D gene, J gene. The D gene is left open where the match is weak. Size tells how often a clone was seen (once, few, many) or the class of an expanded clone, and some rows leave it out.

TGTGCCACAGCGGAGGGCAATCAGCCCCAGCATTTT	CATAEGNQPQHF	TRBV19	.	.	TRBJ1-5
TGTGCCAGCAGTCTAATATCCGGACAGGGTTTCTACGAGCAGTACTTC	CASSLISGQGFYEQYF	TRBV7-2	.	TRBD1	TRBJ2-7
TGTGCCAGCAGCCCAGGGAGGGGCACAGATACGCAGTATTTT	CASSPGRGTDTQYF	TRBV11-2	.	TRBD2	TRBJ2-3
TGTGCCAGCAGCCGTCAGACAGTATCTGCCGAGTTCCCCTTC	CASSRQTVSAEFPF	TRBV11-2	.	.	TRBJ1-2
TGTGCCAGCAGCACCGGGACATCGCACACCGGGGAGCTGTTTTTT	CASSTGTSHTGELFF	TRBV6-4	.	.	TRBJ2-2
TGTGCCAGCAGCTACCGTTGGGGCAACACCGGGGAGCTGTTTTTT	CASSYRWGNTGELFF	TRBV7-2	.	.	TRBJ2-2
TGTGCCAGCAGTCGACTAGCGGAGTACAATGAGCAGTTCTTC	CASSRLAEYNEQFF	TRBV6-1	.	TRBD2	TRBJ2-1
TGTGCCTGGAGTGTAGGGCTAGCGGGGGCCAATGAGCAGTTCTTC	CAWSVGLAGANEQFF	TRBV30	.	TRBD2	TRBJ2-1
TGTGCCAGCACCCAGACAGGGGCCGGAAACACCATATATTTT	CASTQTGAGNTIYF	TRBV6-5	.	TRBD1	TRBJ1-3
TGTGCTAGTGGTGTAACAGGGGGAAGCAATCAGCCCCAGCATTTT	CASGVTGGSNQPQHF	TRBV12-5	.	TRBD1	TRBJ1-5
TGTGCCAGCGTCCTGACAGTATTTAACAGGGAAAAAGGCGAGCAGTACTTC	CASVLTVFNREKGEQYF	TRBV2	once	.	TRBJ2-7
TGTGCCAGTAGTCGAGACAGGGGGACTTCACCCCTCCACTTT	CASSRDRGTSPLHF	TRBV19	.	TRBD1	TRBJ1-6
TGTGCCAGCAGAGAGGACAGGGGGGTTCAGCCCCAGCATTTT	CASREDRGVQPQHF	TRBV6-5	.	TRBD1	TRBJ1-5
TGTGCCAGCAGCGTAGCTCTGGATACGCAGTATTTT	CASSVALDTQYF	TRBV9	.	.	TRBJ2-3
TGTGCCAGCAGCTTGGTGGGACTAGCGGGGGGCCCTCAAGAGACCCAGTACTTC	CASSLVGLAGGPQETQYF	TRBV5-6	.	TRBD2	TRBJ2-5
TGCAGCGTGCCGGGACTATACACCGGGGAGCTGTTTTTT	CSVPGLYTGELFF	TRBV29-1	.	TRBD2	TRBJ2-2
TGTGCCAGCAGCCAAGCGATTTCGGGAGGGCAAAAACTGTTTTTT	CASSQAISGGQKLFF	TRBV4-2	.	.	TRBJ1-4
TGTGCCAGCAGCTTAGGAACAGGGGGCATGGCTGAAGCTTTCTTT	CASSLGTGGMAEAFF	TRBV7-3	.	TRBD1	TRBJ1-1
TGTGCCAGCAGTTACCCCACCGGGACAGGGACCTACGAGCAGTACTTC	CASSYPTGTGTYEQYF	TRBV6-6	.	TRBD1	TRBJ2-7
TGTGCCAGCAGCTTAGCCGGACAGACAGATACGCAGTATTTT	CASSLAGQTDTQYF	TRBV11-3	.	.	TRBJ2-3
TGTGCCAGCAGCTTAATAGGACTAGCGGGCGATACGCAGTATTTT	CASSLIGLAGDTQYF	TRBV7-3	.	TRBD2	TRBJ2-3
TGTGCCAGCAGTGAACGAGCGGGGGGAAAAGAGCAGTACTTC	CASSERAGGKEQYF	TRBV2	.	TRBD2	TRBJ2-7
TGTGCCAGCAGCTGGACTAGCGGGGGCCGGGAGACCCAGTACTTC	CASSWTSGGRETQYF	TRBV11-2	.	TRBD2	TRBJ2-5